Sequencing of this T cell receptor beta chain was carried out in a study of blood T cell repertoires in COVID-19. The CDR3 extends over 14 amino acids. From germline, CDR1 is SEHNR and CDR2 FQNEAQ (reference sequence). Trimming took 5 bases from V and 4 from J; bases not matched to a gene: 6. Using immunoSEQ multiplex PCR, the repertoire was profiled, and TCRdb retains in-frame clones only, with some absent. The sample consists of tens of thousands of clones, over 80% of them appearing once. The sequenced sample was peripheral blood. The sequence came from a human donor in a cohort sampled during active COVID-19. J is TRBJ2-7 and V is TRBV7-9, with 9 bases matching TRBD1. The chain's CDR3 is CASSHTGGEYEQYF. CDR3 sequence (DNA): TGTGCCAGCAGCCATACAGGGGGCGAATACGAGCAGTACTTC.